This T cell receptor beta chain emerged from a study of response to subunit inactivated influenza vaccine. General study results and limits: The authors suggested that every seasonal influenza vaccination recruits few new T cells.

From germline, CDR1 is SGHNT and CDR2 YYREEE (reference sequence). The CDR3 spans 14 residues. Trimming took off 1 base at V and 5 bases at J, with 10 bases between the two ends. Using its own MiXCR run on the RT-PCR reads, TCRdb lists one record per CDR3 protein. The sample carries about 190,000 distinct CDR3 sequences, about an eighth recorded once. With respect to this clonotype: Its antigen is still unknown.

The source is a man between 50 and 59 years old who received an inactivated influenza vaccine. Sequenced material: CD8+ T cells sorted from PBMCs, taken roughly 5 days after vaccination. The V gene is TRBV5-4, the J gene TRBJ1-5; D remains ambiguous. The CDR3 DNA follows: TGTGCCAGCAGCTTGCTCCCGGACGATCAGCCCCAGCATTTT. Its translation: CASSLLPDDQPQHF.